This TCR beta chain derives from a study of regulatory T cells in long-lasting Graves disease (dated by TCRdb to the early 2020s). For context, the study as a whole: To count as having persistent Graves' disease, a patient had to have received antithyroid drug treatment for over 5 years with TSH receptor autoantibodies remaining persistently positive. A total of around 35 samples were covered by TCR sequencing, comprising 13 persistent and around 20 newly diagnosed Graves' disease patients. The study was conducted in China and was registered as a clinical trial. On average, persistent Graves' disease patients in the clinical cohort had been on antithyroid drugs for about 10 years. This study used TCR sequencing and RNA sequencing of peripheral blood to compare persistent Graves' disease patients against newly diagnosed Graves' disease patients. Points the paper makes about the study in general: As a limitation, the authors acknowledged that the small sample size may reduce accuracy. The study examined only peripheral blood because the primary lesion, thyroid tissue, could not be accessed. Compared with newly diagnosed patients, patients with persistent Graves' disease had lower TCR Shannon entropy and fewer highly expanded clones, which suggests clonal expansion. More public clonotypes were shared among persistent patients (approximately 3,000) than among newly diagnosed patients (966). Preferential use of TRBV28, TRBJ1-2 and TRBJ2-5 was observed in persistent disease, whereas TRBV20-1 and TRBJ2-1 were favored in newly diagnosed disease. Sequencing and analysis were limited to the TCR beta chain.

What the time point label conveys for this sample: persistent/refractory GD, antithyroid drugs over 5 years with positive TRAb. RNA was extracted from PBMCs in TRIzol for both TCR sequencing and RNA sequencing. Graves' disease was diagnosed according to American Thyroid Association guidelines. Recruitment of patients was carried out at an endocrinology department in Xi'an, China. Each patient gave approximately 9.7 milliliters of peripheral blood, collected in an EDTA anticoagulant tube. Ficoll Paque Plus density gradient separation was used to isolate PBMCs, and no further T cell sorting was done. An Agilent 2100 Bioanalyzer and agarose gel were used to assess RNA quality, and a NanoDrop 2000 was used to measure RNA concentration. In this sample, this clonotype turned up many times. This receptor's antigen is unknown. There are no base qualities to consult, and no much larger clone falls within one base.

The CDR3 starts with the cysteine, ends with the phenylalanine, and has 14 residues. Just the 42-base CDR3 DNA is kept, in frame starting at base 1. V drops 2 bases and J drops 0 bases, leaving 5 bases in between. CDR1 SGHAT and CDR2 FQNNGV are derived from the germline V gene. Libraries were constructed by multiplex PCR. The run used an Illumina HiSeq 4000. CDR3 regions were amplified by Arm-PCR with iRepertoire HTBI primers to construct TCR beta libraries. PCR products were gel purified before sequencing. Concerning the study's data processing: Across samples, about 64 TRBV and roughly 13 TRBJ segments were identified and used for gene usage analysis of CDR3 amino acid clonotypes. Filtered high-quality paired reads were merged into contigs using COPE and FqMerger. BLAST was used to align contigs to the IMGT TRBV, TRBD and TRBJ reference genes, and CDR3 was defined following IMGT. Highly expanded clones were defined as clonotypes with a frequency above 0.1%. Shannon entropy served as the measure of repertoire diversity, while the Gini coefficient captured V-J evenness. A clonotype was considered public if more than one individual shared it. TCRdb reprocessing: public reads trimmed at Q25 with fastp, clones called with MiXCR, in-frame beta chains kept. CDR3 protein duplicates are merged, each entry listing the most common genes and DNA. TCRdb's processing, not the study's, gives the V and J calls here. The sample data list approximately 690,000 distinct CDR3 sequences, and roughly 30% of these were observed just once. Of the sample, about 40% is held by the ten largest clones.

The chain joins TRBV11-2 to TRBJ1-3, with the D gene too uncertain to name. The sequenced sample was peripheral blood mononuclear cells (PBMCs), obtained when the disease was refractory, from a patient treated with antithyroid drugs. The receptor comes from a female donor with Graves disease. The CDR3 sequence is CASSLSNSGNTIYF. In nucleotides, the sequence is TGTGCCAGCAGCTTAAGCAACTCTGGAAACACCATATATTTT.